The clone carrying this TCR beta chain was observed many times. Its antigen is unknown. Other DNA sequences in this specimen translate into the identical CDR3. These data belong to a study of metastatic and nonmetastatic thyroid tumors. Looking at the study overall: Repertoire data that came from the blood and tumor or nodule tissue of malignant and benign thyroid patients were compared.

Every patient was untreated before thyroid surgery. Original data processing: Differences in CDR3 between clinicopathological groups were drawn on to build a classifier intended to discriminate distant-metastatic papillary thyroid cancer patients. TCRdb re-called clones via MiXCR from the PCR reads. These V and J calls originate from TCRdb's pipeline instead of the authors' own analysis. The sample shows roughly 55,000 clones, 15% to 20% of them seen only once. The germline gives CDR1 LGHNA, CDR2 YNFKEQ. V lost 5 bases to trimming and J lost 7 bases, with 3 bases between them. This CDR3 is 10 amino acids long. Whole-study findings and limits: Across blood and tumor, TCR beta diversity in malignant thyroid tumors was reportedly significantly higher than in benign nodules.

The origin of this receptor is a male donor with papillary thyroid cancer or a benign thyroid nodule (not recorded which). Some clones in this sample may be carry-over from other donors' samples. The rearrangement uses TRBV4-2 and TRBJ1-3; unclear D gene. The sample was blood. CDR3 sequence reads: CASSGNTIYF. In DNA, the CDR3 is TGTGCCAGCAGCGGGAACACCATATATTTT.